The 22 T cell receptor beta chains below all came from one sample that was sequenced in a study of T cells expressing NK-cell markers. No DNA is given; TCRdb re-called the 5' RACE reads and lists each CDR3 protein once. The table lists 300,000 to 500,000 distinct CDR3 sequences. Sequencing was done on a sample of blood T cells: a sorted CD56 or NKG2C T cell subset, CD4+ or CD8+ T cells, or bulk PBMC T cells (not recorded which). The receptors were sampled from a woman aged 45-65 years in good health.

This chain uses TRBV3-1 with TRBJ1-2; TCRdb designates TRBD1, a call that cannot be tested without DNA. The CDR3 extends over 13 amino acids. Germline-derived CDR1 and CDR2 are LGHDT and YNNKEL (reference sequence). CDR3 sequence reads: CASSRDRNYGYTF.

This chain connects TRBV12-3 or TRBV12-4 to TRBJ2-3; the TCRdb D gene call, TRBD2, has no DNA to confirm it. The CDR3 contains 12 residues. This chain's CDR3 is CASTLSEDTQYF.

The genes are TRBV24-1 and TRBJ2-1; the TCRdb call, TRBD2, lacks DNA for checking. This CDR3 has 15 residues. Germline V gives CDR1 KGHDR, CDR2 SFDVKD. CDR3 sequence: CATSDLSGPSGEQFF.

V is TRBV10-3 and J is TRBJ2-3; TCRdb returns TRBD2, unconfirmable since there is no DNA. Germline V lookup: CDR1 ENHRY, CDR2 SYGVKD. The CDR3 sequence is 14 residues long. The CDR3 loop reads CAIMSAGTTDTQYF.

The chain employs TRBV6-1 and TRBJ2-7; TCRdb reports TRBD2, a call that lacks DNA to check it against. Germline CDR1 and CDR2: MNHNS and SASEGT. This CDR3 spans 11 amino acids. CDR3 in amino acids: CASSGIDEQYF.

The V gene is TRBV9, the J gene TRBJ1-4; the TCRdb call, TRBD1, lacks DNA for checking. The CDR3 totals 15 residues. Germline CDR1 reads SGDLS; CDR2 reads YYNGEE. The CDR3 sequence: CASTRQGATNEKLFF.

CDR3 protein: CASSEEWVAYGYTF. The gene calls are TRBV6-1 and TRBJ1-2. This CDR3 comprises 14 residues. CDR1 is MNHNS, CDR2 SASEGT, per germline.

The chain recombines TRBV6-1 with TRBJ2-5; without DNA, the TCRdb call of TRBD1 cannot be checked. Germline CDR1 MNHNS, CDR2 SASEGT. The length of the CDR3 is 16 residues. CDR3: CASSEAGQGYQETQYF.

CDR3 loop: CATSAGGRANTGELFF. This chain links TRBV15 with TRBJ2-2; the D call from TCRdb, TRBD2, cannot be confirmed without DNA. CDR1 and CDR2 from the germline V gene are LNHNV and YYDKDF (reference sequence). CDR3 length: 16 amino acids. The entire variable domain, with the rest obtained from reference TRBV15 and TRBJ2-2, is as follows: DAMVIQNPRYQVTQFGKPVTLSCSQTLNHNVMYWYQQKSSQAPKLLFHYYDKDFNNEADTPDNFQSRRPNTSFCFLDIRSPGLGDTAMYLCATSAGGRANTGELFFGEGSRLTVL.

The chain has TRBV5-1 and TRBJ1-2; there is no DNA to check the TCRdb D call of TRBD1. Germline CDR1 is SGHRS and CDR2 is YFSETQ. The CDR3 contains 14 residues. The CDR3 sequence: CASSPTGVEYGYTF.

The CDR3 spells CASKPGGDTGELFF. The chain carries TRBV9 and TRBJ2-2; TCRdb's D call, TRBD1, is unchecked because there is no DNA. CDR1 and CDR2 from the germline V gene are SGDLS and YYNGEE. This CDR3 is 14 amino acids long.

The chain recombines TRBV2 with TRBJ2-7; TCRdb gives TRBD2 as the D gene, but with no DNA this cannot be confirmed. The CDR3 has 15 residues. The germline V gene has CDR1 SNHLY and CDR2 FYNNEI. The CDR3 loop reads CASSVWAGGGGEQYF. The entire variable domain, with the rest obtained from reference TRBV2 and TRBJ2-7, is as follows: EPEVTQTPSHQVTQMGQEVILRCVPISNHLYFYWYRQILGQKVEFLVSFYNNEISEKSEIFDDQFSVERPDGSNFTLKIRSTKLEDSAMYFCASSVWAGGGGEQYFGPGTRLTVT.

V is TRBV20-1 and J is TRBJ1-2. This CDR3 comprises 14 residues. Germline CDR1 reads DFQATT; CDR2 reads SNEGSKA (reference sequence). The CDR3 loop reads CSARDNRERWGYTF.

The chain recombines TRBV29-1 with TRBJ1-1; lacking DNA, the TRBD1 call made by TCRdb goes unchecked. Germline V gives CDR1 SQVTM, CDR2 ANQGSEA. CDR3 length: 14 residues. The CDR3 here is CSVKTGQGDTEAFF.

The chain's CDR3 is CASSEPRGNQETQYF. The chain links TRBV7-9 to TRBJ2-5; as DNA is missing, the TRBD1 call by TCRdb cannot be tested. Germline CDR1 reads SEHNR; CDR2 reads FQNEAQ (reference sequence). The CDR3 loop spans 15 amino acids.

CDR3 sequence: CASSLAASGSANTGELFF. The gene calls are TRBV5-1 and TRBJ2-2; TCRdb calls TRBD2, which cannot be checked without DNA. The CDR3 has 18 amino acids. Germline V gives CDR1 SGHRS, CDR2 YFSETQ.

The rearrangement uses TRBV7-9 and TRBJ2-1; TCRdb's D call, TRBD2, is unchecked because there is no DNA. The CDR3 runs 14 residues. Germline assignment: CDR1 SEHNR and CDR2 FQNEAQ (reference sequence). The CDR3 sequence: CASSLVGSSVAEFF.

The chain recombines TRBV6-5 with TRBJ1-3. Germline V gives CDR1 MNHEY, CDR2 SVGAGI. This CDR3 spans 14 amino acids. CDR3 loop: CASSYSEGRNTIYF.

The rearrangement uses TRBV5-1 and TRBJ1-2. The CDR3 extends over 14 amino acids. Germline CDR1 is SGHRS and CDR2 is YFSETQ. CDR3 loop: CASRGRDGGYGYTF.

The J gene is TRBJ2-3, the V gene TRBV6-6; the D gene TCRdb calls, TRBD2, cannot be checked with no DNA. The CDR3 covers 17 residues. Germline V CDR1 and CDR2: MNHNY, SVGAGI (reference sequence). The CDR3 protein is CASRGASGRPRTDTQYF.

The genes are TRBV5-1 and TRBJ2-5; the D gene TCRdb calls, TRBD1, cannot be checked with no DNA. This CDR3 contains 13 residues. Germline V lookup: CDR1 SGHRS, CDR2 YFSETQ. CDR3 residues: CASSGTAKETQYF. Supplemented by reference TRBV5-1 and TRBJ2-5, the full variable domain reads KAGVTQTPRYLIKTRGQQVTLSCSPISGHRSVSWYQQTPGQGLQFLFEYFSETQRNKGNFPGRFSGRQFSNSRSEMNVSTLELGDSALYLCASSGTAKETQYFGPGTRLLVL.

The chain recombines TRBV20-1 with TRBJ1-2. Per the germline V gene, CDR1 is DFQATT and CDR2 is SNEGSKA (reference sequence). The CDR3 spans 13 residues. This chain's CDR3 is CSAAQRGIYGYTF.